Described below is a single T cell receptor (beta chain) sequence and its context. Its antigen is unknown. This entry comes from a study of cytomegalovirus exposure and HLA in healthy donors. Study-wide background: An early release of data contained 70 million to 95 million unique TCRs, which came from HLA-typed donors. The study's findings and limits: Later work found that TCR association rates differed between HLA loci; DRB1 had the most and HLA-C the fewest.

V lost 0 bases to trimming and J lost 5 bases, with 10 bases between them. CDR1 is SGHRS, CDR2 YFSETQ, per germline. The length of the CDR3 is 14 residues. This PCR relied on a set of 60 Vbeta primers and 13 Jbeta primers. Sequencing used immunoSEQ multiplex PCR; TCRdb keeps in-frame clones, though not all of them. The table lists about 160,000 clones, 75% of them singletons, with around 3% in the top ten. Sequencing was carried out using PBMCs. The sequence came from a woman in her 50s in good health and CMV-seropositive. The chain combines TRBV5-1 with TRBJ2-3; D possibly corresponds to TRBD1 (6 bases). The CDR3 loop is CASSLESGEDTQYF. The CDR3 bases are TGCGCCAGCAGCTTGGAGTCAGGGGAAGATACGCAGTATTTT.